The rows below give T cell receptor beta chains drawn from one sample of a study of cytomegalovirus exposure and HLA in healthy donors. The repertoire was sequenced with immunoSEQ multiplex PCR; TCRdb's copy has only in-frame clones and lacks some. The sample gives under 150,000 clones, 70% to 80% of which show up once; around 3.1% is in the top ten. Sequencing was performed on PBMCs. These receptors were obtained from a female donor in good health and CMV-seronegative. The CDR3 runs from the conserved cysteine through the conserved F or W. A D gene is named only where the DNA matches it firmly. Not every row has a clone size; where given, it reads once, few, many or a size class.

cdr3_aa	cdr3_nt	d_call	v_call	j_call	cdr3_length	clone_size
CASSPGQGYEQYF	TGCGCCAGCAGTCCGGGACAGGGCTACGAGCAGTACTTC	TRBD1	TRBV23-1	TRBJ2-7	13	.
CASSGQGVNTEAFF	TGTGCCAGCAGCGGCCAGGGCGTGAACACTGAAGCTTTCTTT	.	TRBV27	TRBJ1-1	14	.
CASSGDSGNTIYF	TGTGCCAGCAGCGGAGATTCTGGAAACACCATATATTTT	.	TRBV11-3	TRBJ1-3	13	once
CASNKRGQGFNEQYF	TGTGCCAGTAACAAGCGGGGACAGGGTTTCAACGAGCAGTACTTC	TRBD1	TRBV19	TRBJ2-7	15	.
CASAGYGYTF	TGTGCCAGCGCGGGCTATGGCTACACCTTC	.	TRBV2	TRBJ1-2	10	.
CASKGTRLAGYIEQFF	TGTGCCAGCAAAGGAACCCGGCTAGCGGGGTATATTGAGCAGTTCTTC	TRBD2	TRBV7-8	TRBJ2-1	16	.
CASSQGLALYNEQFF	TGCGCCAGCAGCCAGGGACTAGCCTTATACAATGAGCAGTTCTTC	TRBD2	TRBV4-3	TRBJ2-1	15	few
CAWNRDRGQDQPQHF	TGTGCCTGGAACAGGGACAGGGGGCAGGATCAGCCCCAGCATTTT	TRBD1	TRBV30	TRBJ1-5	15	.
CASYARGLRRGEQYF	TGTGCCAGCTATGCACGAGGACTCCGGCGGGGGGAGCAGTACTTC	TRBD2	TRBV6-1	TRBJ2-7	15	.
CASSSGTPQASEAFF	TGCGCCAGCAGCTCGGGAACCCCCCAGGCCAGTGAAGCTTTCTTT	.	TRBV5-1	TRBJ1-1	15	once
CASGLAGGVSDEQFF	TGTGCTAGTGGATTAGCGGGGGGGGTCTCCGATGAGCAGTTCTTC	TRBD2	TRBV12-5	TRBJ2-1	15	.
CASSVGQGEPIGELFF	TGTGCCAGCAGCGTAGGGCAGGGGGAACCGATCGGGGAGCTGTTTTTT	TRBD1	TRBV9	TRBJ2-2	16	.
CAWSFDRDTEAFF	TGTGCCTGGAGTTTTGACAGGGACACTGAAGCTTTCTTT	TRBD1	TRBV30	TRBJ1-1	13	.
CARREGGWDTEAFF	TGTGCCAGGAGGGAAGGAGGGTGGGACACTGAAGCTTTCTTT	.	TRBV6-5	TRBJ1-1	14	.
CASRPYFEQYF	TGTGCCAGCAGACCTTACTTCGAGCAGTACTTC	.	TRBV5-5	TRBJ2-7	11	.
CAISVSEVETQYF	TGTGCCATCAGTGTGTCAGAGGTGGAGACCCAGTACTTC	.	TRBV10-3	TRBJ2-5	13	.
CASSFRTSGSRDEQFF	TGTGCCAGCAGCTTCCGGACTAGCGGGAGTAGGGATGAGCAGTTCTTC	TRBD2	TRBV27	TRBJ2-1	16	.
CASSQEGRATQGGTQYF	TGTGCCAGCAGCCAAGAGGGGCGAGCTACCCAGGGTGGTACGCAGTATTTT	.	TRBV4-2	TRBJ2-3	17	.
CASSPRRGGTDTQYF	TGTGCCAGCAGCCCTCGTAGGGGGGGAACAGATACGCAGTATTTT	.	TRBV7-9	TRBJ2-3	15	.
CSVEVSGGGVAAFF	TGCAGCGTTGAAGTGTCCGGAGGGGGCGTAGCGGCTTTCTTT	TRBD1	TRBV29-1	TRBJ1-1	14	.
CAAWGVGSTDTQYF	TGTGCCGCCTGGGGAGTGGGTAGCACAGATACGCAGTATTTT	.	TRBV5-4	TRBJ2-3	14	.
CASSQSSIPMNTEAFF	TGCGCCAGCAGTCAATCGAGCATCCCCATGAACACTGAAGCTTTCTTT	.	TRBV23-1	TRBJ1-1	16	.
CASSVGVQGATDTQYF	TGTGCCAGCAGCGTGGGGGTCCAGGGGGCTACAGATACGCAGTATTTT	TRBD1	TRBV9	TRBJ2-3	16	.
CASSVGWGQGAKETQYF	TGTGCCAGCAGCGTAGGGTGGGGACAGGGGGCAAAGGAGACCCAGTACTTC	TRBD1	TRBV9	TRBJ2-5	17	.
CASSPGWLLATGELFF	TGCGCCAGCAGCCCAGGTTGGCTATTGGCGACCGGGGAGCTGTTTTTT	.	TRBV4-3	TRBJ2-2	16	few
CASSLGDRGNTEAFF	TGTGCCAGCAGCTTAGGGGACAGGGGGAACACTGAAGCTTTCTTT	TRBD1	TRBV7-6	TRBJ1-1	15	few
CASSSTSGAEETQYF	TGTGCCAGCAGCTCGACTAGCGGGGCAGAAGAGACCCAGTACTTC	TRBD2	TRBV7-3	TRBJ2-5	15	.
CASSLAPAGSRNEQFF	TGTGCCAGCAGCTTAGCCCCGGCCGGGAGCCGCAATGAGCAGTTCTTC	.	TRBV7-6	TRBJ2-1	16	.
CASSRRTGTANTGELFF	TGCGCCAGCAGCCGTCGAACCGGGACAGCCAACACCGGGGAGCTGTTTTTT	TRBD1	TRBV5-1	TRBJ2-2	17	once
CAIKGLAGGYEQYF	TGTGCCATCAAGGGACTAGCGGGAGGGTACGAGCAGTACTTC	TRBD2	TRBV10-3	TRBJ2-7	14	.
CASSSDLFGNTIYF	TGTGCCAGCAGTTCAGATTTATTTGGAAACACCATATATTTT	.	TRBV28	TRBJ1-3	14	.
CASGPSGGAHEQYF	TGTGCTAGTGGTCCTAGCGGGGGGGCCCACGAGCAGTACTTC	TRBD2	TRBV12-5	TRBJ2-7	14	.
CASSLMASGSGETQYF	TGTGCCAGCAGCTTGATGGCTAGCGGGAGTGGGGAGACCCAGTACTTC	TRBD2	TRBV11-3	TRBJ2-5	16	.
CAWIGQGVTEAFF	TGTGCCTGGATTGGACAGGGAGTCACTGAAGCTTTCTTT	TRBD1	TRBV30	TRBJ1-1	13	.
CASSETGWEAFF	TGTGCCAGCAGCGAGACAGGATGGGAAGCTTTCTTT	.	TRBV7-9	TRBJ1-1	12	.
CASSRRTGREKLFF	TGTGCCAGCAGCCGTCGGACAGGGAGGGAAAAACTGTTTTTT	TRBD1	TRBV13	TRBJ1-4	14	few
CASSLKAGPYSPLHF	TGTGCCAGCAGCTTAAAGGCAGGGCCCTATTCACCCCTCCACTTT	.	TRBV7-9	TRBJ1-6	15	.
CASSFFFRRSTDTQYF	TGTGCCAGCAGCTTTTTTTTCCGGAGAAGCACAGATACGCAGTATTTT	.	TRBV12-1	TRBJ2-3	16	.
CASSYSMTSGGPQFF	TGTGCCAGCAGTTACTCGATGACTAGCGGGGGCCCGCAGTTCTTC	TRBD2	TRBV6-5	TRBJ2-1	15	.
CSSSDGETQYF	TGCAGCTCCAGCGACGGTGAGACCCAGTACTTC	.	TRBV29-1	TRBJ2-5	11	.
CSVITGTYEQYF	TGCAGCGTTATTACAGGGACCTACGAGCAGTACTTC	.	TRBV29-1	TRBJ2-7	12	.
CASTFQKGAYEQYF	TGTGCCAGCACCTTCCAAAAGGGGGCCTACGAGCAGTACTTC	.	TRBV6-5	TRBJ2-7	14	.
CAWSPQQGDGYTF	TGTGCCTGGAGTCCCCAACAGGGGGATGGCTACACCTTC	TRBD1	TRBV30	TRBJ1-2	13	.
CASSLNRVTEQYF	TGTGCCAGCAGTTTAAACAGGGTAACCGAGCAGTACTTC	.	TRBV27	TRBJ2-7	13	.
CAITIGQASGANVLTF	TGTGCCATCACGATCGGACAGGCCTCTGGGGCCAACGTCCTGACTTTC	TRBD1	TRBV10-3	TRBJ2-6	16	.
CSVGLGVTNEKLFF	TGCAGCGTTGGATTAGGGGTAACTAATGAAAAACTGTTTTTT	.	TRBV29-1	TRBJ1-4	14	few
CASKFTGNTEAFF	TGTGCCAGCAAATTTACGGGGAACACTGAAGCTTTCTTT	.	TRBV6-6	TRBJ1-1	13	.
CASGLDGRGVRRNIQYF	TGTGCTAGTGGTTTGGATGGCAGGGGGGTTAGGAGAAACATTCAGTACTTC	.	TRBV12-5	TRBJ2-4	17	.
CAIRTGGNTGELFF	TGTGCCATCAGAACAGGGGGGAACACCGGGGAGCTGTTTTTT	TRBD1	TRBV10-3	TRBJ2-2	14	.
CASSHQGTGNTEAFF	TGTGCCAGCAGCCATCAGGGCACAGGGAACACTGAAGCTTTCTTT	.	TRBV13	TRBJ1-1	15	.